A selection of T cell receptor beta chains follows, all from one sample in a study of T-cell memory formation after mild COVID-19. TCRdb independently ran MiXCR on the 5' RACE reads; one entry per CDR3 protein. The table includes more than 450,000 distinct CDR3 sequences, more than 15% detected once. Sequencing was performed on PBMCs or a T cell subset sorted from them (not recorded which). The receptor set was obtained from an adult woman who had mild COVID-19 (a few samples of this study predate the infection). Cell type and time point are not known. The CDR3 runs from the conserved cysteine through the conserved F or W. A D gene is named only where the DNA matches it firmly. The size entry is marked missing in some rows and otherwise reads once, few, many or a size class.

j_call clone_size v_call d_call cdr3_nt cdr3_aa
TRBJ1-2 NA TRBV6-2/TRBV6-3 NA TGTGCCAGCAGTCTGGACCAGGGATATGGCTACACCTTC CASSLDQGYGYTF
TRBJ2-7 NA TRBV4-3 NA TGCGCCAGCAGCCAAGAAGTGTCTGACTACGAGCAGTACTTC CASSQEVSDYEQYF
TRBJ2-5 NA TRBV9 NA TGTGCCAGCAGCTCCACGGGGACCCAGTACTTC CASSSTGTQYF
TRBJ2-1 few TRBV6-5 NA TGTGCCAGCACGCGGGACAGATTTTACAATGAGCAGTTCTTC CASTRDRFYNEQFF
TRBJ1-1 NA TRBV10-3 TRBD1 TGTGCCATCAGAATACAGGGGAAAAACACTGAAGCTTTCTTT CAIRIQGKNTEAFF
TRBJ1-2 few TRBV12-3/TRBV12-4 NA TGTGCCAGCAGCCGCAGGGTTAACTATGGCTACACCTTC CASSRRVNYGYTF
TRBJ1-2 few TRBV29-1 NA TGCAGCGTCCTTAATCCAGATGACTATGGCTACACCTTC CSVLNPDDYGYTF
TRBJ2-7 NA TRBV12-5 TRBD2 TGTGCTAGTGGTTCTAGCGGGGGGGCTTACGAGCAGTACTTC CASGSSGGAYEQYF
TRBJ2-6 NA TRBV6-2/TRBV6-3 NA TGTGCCAGCAGCGCAGACCATAGCTCTGGGGCCAACGTCCTGACTTTC CASSADHSSGANVLTF
TRBJ2-7 NA TRBV28 TRBD1 TGTGCCAGCAATCTTTCCGGGACAGGGTTGCACGAGCAGTACTTC CASNLSGTGLHEQYF
TRBJ2-7 many TRBV6-1 NA TGTGCCAGCAGTGAGTGGTCGAGCTCCTACGAGCAGTACTTC CASSEWSSSYEQYF
TRBJ2-1 NA TRBV18 TRBD2 TGTGCCAGCTCACTACATTCACTAGCGGGAGGGCCCAATGAGCAGTTCTTC CASSLHSLAGGPNEQFF
TRBJ2-1 NA TRBV4-3 TRBD2 TGCGCCAGCAGCCAATGGAGACTAGCTCCCGACAATGAGCAGTTCTTC CASSQWRLAPDNEQFF
TRBJ1-1 NA TRBV19 NA TGTGCCAGTAGTCAGGGATATGAAGCTTTCTTT CASSQGYEAFF